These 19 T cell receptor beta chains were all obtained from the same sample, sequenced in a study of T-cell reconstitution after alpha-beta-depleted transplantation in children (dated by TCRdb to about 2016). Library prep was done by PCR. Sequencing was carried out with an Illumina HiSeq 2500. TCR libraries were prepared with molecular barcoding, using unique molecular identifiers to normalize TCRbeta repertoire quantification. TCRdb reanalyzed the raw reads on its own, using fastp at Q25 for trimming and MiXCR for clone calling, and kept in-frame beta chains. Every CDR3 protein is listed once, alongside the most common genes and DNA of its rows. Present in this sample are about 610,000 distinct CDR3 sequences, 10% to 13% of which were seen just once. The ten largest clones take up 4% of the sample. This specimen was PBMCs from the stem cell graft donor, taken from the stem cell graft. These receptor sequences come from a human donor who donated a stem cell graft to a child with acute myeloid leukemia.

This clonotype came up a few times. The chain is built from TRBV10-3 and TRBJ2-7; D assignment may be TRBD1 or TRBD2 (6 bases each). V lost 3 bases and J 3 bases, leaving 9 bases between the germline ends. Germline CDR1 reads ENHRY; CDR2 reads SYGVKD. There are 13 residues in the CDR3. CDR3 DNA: TGTGCCATCAGTGAACGGGGGCTCTACGAGCAGTACTTC. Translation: CAISERGLYEQYF.

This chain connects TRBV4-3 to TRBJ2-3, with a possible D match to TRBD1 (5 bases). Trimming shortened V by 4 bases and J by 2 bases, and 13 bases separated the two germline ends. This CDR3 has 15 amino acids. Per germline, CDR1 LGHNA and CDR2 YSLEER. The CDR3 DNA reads TGCGCCAGCAGCCCCTCTGGGGCAACCACAGATACGCAGTATTTT. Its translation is CASSPSGATTDTQYF.

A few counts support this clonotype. The CDR3 bases are TGTGCCAGCAGCCCCCTCCTAGGGCCCCGCTCCTACGAGCAGTACTTC. It translates to CASSPLLGPRSYEQYF. The rearrangement links TRBV7-9 to TRBJ2-7; D unclear. CDR3 size: 16 residues. V lost 5 bases and J 0 bases, leaving 17 bases between the germline ends. CDR1 is SEHNR, CDR2 FQNEAQ, per germline (reference sequence). Variable domain in full (rest from reference TRBV7-9 and TRBJ2-7): DTGVSQNPRHKITKRGQNVTFRCDPISEHNRLYWYRQTLGQGPEFLTYFQNEAQLEKSRLLSDRFSAERPKGSFSTLEIQRTEQGDSAMYLCASSPLLGPRSYEQYFGPGTRLTVT.

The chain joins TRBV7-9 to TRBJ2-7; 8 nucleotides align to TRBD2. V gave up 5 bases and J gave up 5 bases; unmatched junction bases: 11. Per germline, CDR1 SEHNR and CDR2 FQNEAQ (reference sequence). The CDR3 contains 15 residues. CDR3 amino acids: CASSPLGAGDHEQYF. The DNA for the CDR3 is TGTGCCAGCAGCCCCCTAGGAGCGGGAGATCACGAGCAGTACTTC. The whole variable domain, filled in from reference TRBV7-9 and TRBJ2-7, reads DTGVSQNPRHKITKRGQNVTFRCDPISEHNRLYWYRQTLGQGPEFLTYFQNEAQLEKSRLLSDRFSAERPKGSFSTLEIQRTEQGDSAMYLCASSPLGAGDHEQYFGPGTRLTVT.

The CDR3 is CSARDRRHPTNEKLFF. The CDR3 nucleotides read TGCAGTGCTAGAGATAGGAGGCATCCAACTAATGAAAAACTGTTTTTT. This chain links TRBV20-1 with TRBJ1-4; D unresolved. The V and J ends lost 0 bases and 0 bases respectively, with 11 bases between them. This CDR3 comprises 16 residues. The germline CDR1 and CDR2 sequences are DFQATT and SNEGSKA (reference sequence).

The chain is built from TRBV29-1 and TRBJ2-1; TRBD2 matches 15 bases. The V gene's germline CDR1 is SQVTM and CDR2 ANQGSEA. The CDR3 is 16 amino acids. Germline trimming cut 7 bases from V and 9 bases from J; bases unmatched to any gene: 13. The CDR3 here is CSAKGLAGGSLGEQFF. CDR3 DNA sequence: TGCAGCGCCAAAGGACTAGCGGGAGGGTCATTGGGTGAGCAGTTCTTC.

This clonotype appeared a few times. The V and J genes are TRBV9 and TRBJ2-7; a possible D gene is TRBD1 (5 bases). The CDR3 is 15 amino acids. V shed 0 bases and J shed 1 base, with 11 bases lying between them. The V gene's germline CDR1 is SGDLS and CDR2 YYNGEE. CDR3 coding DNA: TGTGCCAGCAGCGTAGAGGCAGGGTGGTCCTACGAGCAGTACTTC. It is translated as CASSVEAGWSYEQYF.

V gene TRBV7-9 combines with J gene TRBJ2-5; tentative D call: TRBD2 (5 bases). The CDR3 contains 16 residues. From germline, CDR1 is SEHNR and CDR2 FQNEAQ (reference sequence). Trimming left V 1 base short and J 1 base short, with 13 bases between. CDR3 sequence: CASSLEATNLQETQYF. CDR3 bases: TGTGCCAGCAGCTTAGAGGCGACTAACCTCCAAGAGACCCAGTACTTC.

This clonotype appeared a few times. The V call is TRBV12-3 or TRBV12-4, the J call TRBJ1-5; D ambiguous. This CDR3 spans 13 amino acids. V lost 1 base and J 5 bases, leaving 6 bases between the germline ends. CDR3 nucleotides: TGTGCCAGCAGTTTAGAAAGGGATCAGCCCCAGCATTTT. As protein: CASSLERDQPQHF.

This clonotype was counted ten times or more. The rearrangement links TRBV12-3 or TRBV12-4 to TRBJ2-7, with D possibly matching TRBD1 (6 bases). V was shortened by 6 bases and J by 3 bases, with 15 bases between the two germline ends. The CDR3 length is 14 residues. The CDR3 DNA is TGTGCCAGCAGCCGGGGACAAGTCAACTACGAGCAGTACTTC. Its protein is CASSRGQVNYEQYF.

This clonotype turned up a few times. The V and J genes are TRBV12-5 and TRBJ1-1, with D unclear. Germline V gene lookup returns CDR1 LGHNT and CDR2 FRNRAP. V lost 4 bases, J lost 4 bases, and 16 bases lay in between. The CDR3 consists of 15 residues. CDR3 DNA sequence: TGTGCTAGTGGTTACGGTCGGCCCTTTGGCACTGAAGCTTTCTTT. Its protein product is CASGYGRPFGTEAFF.

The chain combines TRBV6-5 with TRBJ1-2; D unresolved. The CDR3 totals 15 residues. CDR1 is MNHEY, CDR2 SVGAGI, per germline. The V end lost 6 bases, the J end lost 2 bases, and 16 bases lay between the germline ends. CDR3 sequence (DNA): TGTGCCAGCAGGGGTGAGGGTGCGGCGAACTATGGCTACACCTTC. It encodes CASRGEGAANYGYTF.

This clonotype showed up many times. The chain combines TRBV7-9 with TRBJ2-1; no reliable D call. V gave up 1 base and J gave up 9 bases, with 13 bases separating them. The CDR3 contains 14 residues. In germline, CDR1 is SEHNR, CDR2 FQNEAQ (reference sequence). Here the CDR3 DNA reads TGTGCCAGCAGCTTAGTTATGGGTAACGGTGAGCAGTTCTTC. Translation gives CASSLVMGNGEQFF. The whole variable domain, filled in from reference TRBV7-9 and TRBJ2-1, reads DTGVSQNPRHKITKRGQNVTFRCDPISEHNRLYWYRQTLGQGPEFLTYFQNEAQLEKSRLLSDRFSAERPKGSFSTLEIQRTEQGDSAMYLCASSLVMGNGEQFFGPGTRLTVL.

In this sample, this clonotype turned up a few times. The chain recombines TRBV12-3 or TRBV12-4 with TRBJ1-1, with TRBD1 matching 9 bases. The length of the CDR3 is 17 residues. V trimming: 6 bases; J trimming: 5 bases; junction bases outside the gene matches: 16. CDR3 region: CASRLIPAGTGRTEAFF. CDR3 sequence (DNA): TGTGCCAGCAGACTCATCCCTGCCGGGACAGGGAGGACTGAAGCTTTCTTT.

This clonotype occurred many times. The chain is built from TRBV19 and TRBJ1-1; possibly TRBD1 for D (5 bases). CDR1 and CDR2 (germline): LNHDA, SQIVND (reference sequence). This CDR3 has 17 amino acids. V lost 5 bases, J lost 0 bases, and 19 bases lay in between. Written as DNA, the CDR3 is TGTGCCAGTAGTGAGGTAGGAACAGGCCTCATGAACACTGAAGCTTTCTTT. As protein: CASSEVGTGLMNTEAFF.

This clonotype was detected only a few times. CDR3 sequence: CATSDSGRTGWGETQYF. CDR3 in DNA: TGTGCCACCAGTGATTCCGGCAGGACAGGCTGGGGAGAGACCCAGTACTTC. The chain is built from TRBV24-1 and TRBJ2-5, with 7 nucleotides matching TRBD1. From germline, CDR1 is KGHDR and CDR2 SFDVKD. V trimming: 2 bases; J trimming: 4 bases; junction bases outside the gene matches: 12. The CDR3 has 17 amino acids.

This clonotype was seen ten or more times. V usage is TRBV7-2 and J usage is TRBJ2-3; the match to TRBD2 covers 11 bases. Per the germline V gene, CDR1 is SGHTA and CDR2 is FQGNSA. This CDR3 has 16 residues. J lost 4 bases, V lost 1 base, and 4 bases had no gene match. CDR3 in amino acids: CASSLETSGSADTQYF. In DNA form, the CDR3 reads TGTGCCAGCAGCTTAGAAACTAGCGGGAGCGCAGATACGCAGTATTTT. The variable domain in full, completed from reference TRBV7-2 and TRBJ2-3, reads GAGVSQSPSNKVTEKGKDVELRCDPISGHTALYWYRQSLGQGLEFLIYFQGNSAPDKSGLPSDRFSAERTGGSVSTLTIQRTQQEDSAVYLCASSLETSGSADTQYFGPGTRLTVL.

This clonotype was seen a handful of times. This CDR3 is CASSLQESGGYTF. CDR3 in DNA: TGTGCCAGCAGCCTTCAGGAATCTGGGGGCTACACCTTC. This chain joins TRBV6-2 or TRBV6-3 and TRBJ1-2; D uncertain. CDR1 is MNHEY and CDR2 is SVGEGT in the germline V gene. V was cut by 6 bases and J by 8 bases, with 16 bases left in between. The CDR3 contains 13 residues.

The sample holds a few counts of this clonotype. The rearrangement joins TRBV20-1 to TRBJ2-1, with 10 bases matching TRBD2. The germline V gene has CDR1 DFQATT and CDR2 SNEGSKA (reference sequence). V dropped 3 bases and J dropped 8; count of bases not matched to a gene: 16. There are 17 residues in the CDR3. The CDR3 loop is CSASSRAQREGVYEQFF. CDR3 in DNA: TGCAGTGCTAGTAGTCGTGCCCAGCGGGAGGGCGTATATGAGCAGTTCTTC.